This T cell receptor (beta chain) was sequenced during a study of beta chain features in type 1 diabetes. Looking at the study overall: The samples had 90 million to 130 million sorted cells examined in all. Study results and caveats: Healthy donors had naive, central memory and Treg TCRB repertoires that appeared less similar than those seen among patients.

Of the isolated RNA, all was reverse transcribed, and so the sequenced material was expressed TCRB transcripts. Method: immunoSEQ multiplex PCR; TCRdb's copy keeps in-frame clones and lacks some. The sample carries about 900,000 clones, roughly 17% recorded once. Researchers reported sorting CD4+ naive, central memory, regulatory and stem cell-like memory cells via CD45RO/CCR7/CD25/CD127/CD95/CD27. Sorting gave populations that all exceeded 95% purity. This clone was seen only a few times. Its antigen is not known. Losses at the gene ends were 5 bases for V and 2 bases for J; bases not matched to a gene: 8. This CDR3 is 15 amino acids long. CDR1 and CDR2 (germline): SGDLS, YYNGEE.

What was sequenced was naive CD4+ T cells from blood. This chain links TRBV9 with TRBJ2-3; 7 bases fit TRBD1. This receptor was obtained from a woman under 30 in good health. The CDR3 here is CASSYRGFLTDTQYF. Written as DNA, the CDR3 is TGTGCCAGCAGTTACAGGGGTTTCCTCACAGATACGCAGTATTTT.